This T cell receptor (beta chain) emerged from a study of cytomegalovirus exposure and HLA in healthy donors. Background on the study: The approximately 120 validation repertoires, a later analysis reported, used the same platform as the 666 first-cohort repertoires.

The length of the CDR3 is 14 residues. J was trimmed by 8 bases and V by 0 bases; bases with no gene match: 5. Germline loops: CDR1 MRHNA, CDR2 SNTAGT. The method was immunoSEQ multiplex PCR; TCRdb's version includes in-frame clones alone and lacks a portion of them. Counted here are some 120,000 clones, about 90% occurring once; the ten biggest clones make up approximately 2.1%. This TCR was recovered from a woman aged 18-29 years in good health and CMV-seronegative. The chain joins TRBV6-4 to TRBJ2-3; 7 bases are a match to TRBD2. The sample consisted of PBMCs. Written as DNA, the CDR3 is TGTGCCAGCAGTGACTCTGCCCGGACTAGTACGCAGTATTTT. It translates to CASSDSARTSTQYF.